A single sample gave rise to the 15 T cell receptor beta chains below, sequenced in a study of T cells in localized non-small cell lung cancer. Assay used: immunoSEQ multiplex PCR; TCRdb lists only in-frame clones, some missing. The repertoire holds about 28,000 clones, around 82% seen once, with 5% to 6.5% in the top ten. Sequencing was performed on peripheral blood mononuclear cells, taken before any cancer treatment. Receptors were obtained from a man aged 35 to 69 with stage III lung adenocarcinoma.

The chain recombines TRBV5-1 with TRBJ2-1; 7 nucleotides line up with TRBD2. The J segment lost 6 bases and the V segment lost 4 bases, leaving 13 bases of the junction unmatched. Germline CDR1 is SGHRS and CDR2 is YFSETQ. The CDR3 length is 16 residues. CDR3 loop: CASSPDRDGRSNEQFF. The CDR3 DNA is TGCGCCAGCAGCCCGGACCGGGACGGGAGGAGCAATGAGCAGTTCTTC.

The rearrangement uses TRBV6-5 and TRBJ2-3; D possibly matches TRBD1 or TRBD2 (5 bases each). CDR1 is MNHEY, CDR2 SVGAGI, per germline. This CDR3 has 15 residues. Trimming took off 5 bases at V and 7 bases at J, with 19 bases between the two ends. CDR3 sequence reads: CASSRSSGTIYTQYF. CDR3 nucleotides: TGTGCCAGCAGTCGGTCTTCCGGGACGATTTATACGCAGTATTTT.

This chain uses TRBV4-2 with TRBJ2-6; D gene unclear. Germline V lookup: CDR1 LGHNA, CDR2 YNFKEQ. This CDR3 contains 18 residues. Trimming removed 3 bases from V and 0 bases from J, with 15 bases in between. For the CDR3, the DNA is TGTGCCAGCAGCCACCCACCCACGCGATACTCTGGGGCCAACGTCCTGACTTTC. This gives the protein CASSHPPTRYSGANVLTF.

V is TRBV11-2 and J is TRBJ2-7, with D hard to call. V gave up 1 base and J gave up 2 bases, with 6 bases separating them. The CDR3 covers 13 residues. Germline V gene data show CDR1 as SGHAT and CDR2 as FQNNGV. CDR3 amino acids: CASSLGQPYEQYV. The CDR3 bases are TGTGCCAGCAGCTTAGGGCAGCCCTACGAGCAGTACGTC.

The V and J genes are TRBV2 and TRBJ2-1; tentatively, D is TRBD2 (6 bases). CDR3 length: 12 amino acids. CDR1 and CDR2 (germline): SNHLY, FYNNEI. Trimming shortened V by 10 bases and J by 7 bases, and 14 bases separated the two germline ends. The DNA for the CDR3 is TGTGCCACCGGAAGACTAGTGAATGAGCAGTTCTTC. Its translation is CATGRLVNEQFF.

The chain recombines TRBV5-6 with TRBJ2-2; D perhaps matches TRBD1 (5 bases). The CDR3 extends over 15 amino acids. CDR1 is SGHDT and CDR2 is YYEEEE in the germline V gene. Between the trimmed V and J ends, which lost 1 base and 2 bases, there was a span of 9 bases. The CDR3 nucleotides read TGTGCCAGCAGCTTGTGGACAAGAAACACCGGGGAGCTGTTTTTT. Translation: CASSLWTRNTGELFF.

The chain couples TRBV18 to TRBJ2-3, with D possibly being TRBD2 (6 bases). The CDR3 sequence is 15 residues long. Trimming removed 6 bases at V and 3 bases at J, with 16 bases between. Looked up from germline, CDR1 is KGHSH and CDR2 is LQKENI. Here the CDR3 DNA reads TGTGCCAGCTCCCCAGGGACTTTCGCTACAGATACGCAGTATTTT. Residues: CASSPGTFATDTQYF.

This chain joins TRBV19 and TRBJ1-1; no firm D call. The CDR3 consists of 15 residues. Per the germline V gene, CDR1 is LNHDA and CDR2 is SQIVND (reference sequence). V shed 7 bases and J shed 1 base, with 16 bases lying between them. The CDR3: CASTNWILGNTEAFF. CDR3 DNA sequence: TGTGCCAGTACCAACTGGATTTTGGGGAACACTGAAGCTTTCTTT.

This chain links TRBV27 with TRBJ1-2, with TRBD1 identical over 11 bases. J lost 5 bases, V lost 5 bases, and 7 bases had no gene match. From germline, CDR1 is MNHEY and CDR2 SMNVEV (reference sequence). This CDR3 spans 15 amino acids. CDR3 in DNA: TGTGCCAGCAGTAGGACAGGGGGCCCGGGATATGGCTACACCTTC. Translating it yields CASSRTGGPGYGYTF.

The chain combines TRBV11-2 with TRBJ2-2, with D perhaps matching TRBD2 (5 bases). In germline, CDR1 is SGHAT, CDR2 FQNNGV. The V and J ends lost 1 base and 6 bases respectively, with 9 bases between them. The CDR3 loop spans 14 amino acids. DNA of the CDR3: TGTGCCAGCAGCTTAGTCCGGGGTGCCGGGGAGCTGTTTTTT. It translates to CASSLVRGAGELFF.

The chain uses TRBV15 and TRBJ2-2; D gene unclear. The CDR3 is made up of 11 amino acids. The V end was cut by 7 bases, the J end by 6 bases, with 6 bases between. In germline, CDR1 is LNHNV, CDR2 YYDKDF (reference sequence). The CDR3 loop is CATTLSGELFF. The DNA of the CDR3 is TGTGCCACCACCCTTTCCGGGGAGCTGTTTTTT.

The V call is TRBV5-1, the J call TRBJ1-4; tentative D call: TRBD1 (5 bases). This CDR3 spans 14 amino acids. Germline CDR1 is SGHRS and CDR2 is YFSETQ. The ends were cut back, 4 bases at V and 5 bases at J, with 12 bases in the middle. CDR3 sequence: CASSPDSTNEKLFF. The CDR3 nucleotides are TGCGCCAGCAGCCCAGACAGTACGAATGAAAAACTGTTTTTT.

The J gene is TRBJ2-1, the V gene TRBV5-1; weak D call: TRBD2 (6 bases). V was clipped by 2 bases and J by 6 bases, with 12 bases between them. CDR1 SGHRS and CDR2 YFSETQ come from the germline V gene. The CDR3 has 14 residues. The CDR3 protein is CASSFGTFSNEQFF. The CDR3 DNA follows: TGCGCCAGCAGCTTCGGGACTTTCTCCAATGAGCAGTTCTTC. The full variable domain, its missing parts supplied by reference TRBV5-1 and TRBJ2-1, is KAGVTQTPRYLIKTRGQQVTLSCSPISGHRSVSWYQQTPGQGLQFLFEYFSETQRNKGNFPGRFSGRQFSNSRSEMNVSTLELGDSALYLCASSFGTFSNEQFFGPGTRLTVL.

V and J are TRBV5-8 and TRBJ2-2, with D possibly matching TRBD1 (5 bases). Trimming removed 1 base from V and 5 bases from J, with 15 bases in between. CDR3 length equals 16 residues. CDR1 is SGHTS and CDR2 is YDEGEE in the germline V gene. CDR3 nucleotide sequence: TGTGCCAGCAGCTTGAGGAGCAGGACATTAACCGGGGAGCTGTTTTTT. Protein product: CASSLRSRTLTGELFF.

The chain uses TRBV5-1 and TRBJ1-4, with D perhaps matching TRBD1 (6 bases). V lost 6 bases, J lost 6 bases, and 12 bases lay in between. Germline CDR1 and CDR2: SGHRS and YFSETQ. The CDR3 totals 13 residues. CDR3 loop: CASNGGLDEKLFF. The CDR3 nucleotides read TGCGCCAGCAACGGGGGGCTTGATGAAAAACTGTTTTTT.